This passage covers 18 T cell receptor beta chains from one sample sequenced in a study of blood T cell repertoires in COVID-19. Profiled with immunoSEQ multiplex PCR; TCRdb holds only in-frame clones, not every one. The data show roughly 500,000 clones, approximately 87% seen once. Source material: PBMCs or T cells enriched from blood (not recorded which). Every receptor here comes from a woman aged 40 to 49 who had recovered from COVID-19.

The CDR3 DNA reads TGTGCCGCGAGCAGGGGGGCATCCTACGAGCAGTACTTC. Translated, it gives CAASRGASYEQYF. The rearrangement uses TRBV3-1 (or the pseudogene TRBV3-2) and TRBJ2-7; D is possibly TRBD1 (7 bases). CDR3 length: 13 amino acids. V was clipped by 11 bases and J by 1 base, with 15 bases between them. Germline V gene data show CDR1 as LGHDT and CDR2 as YNNKEL (reference sequence).

The chain joins TRBV4-3 to TRBJ1-6; 8 bases map to TRBD1. Germline V CDR1 and CDR2: LGHNA, YSLEER. The CDR3 consists of 17 residues. Trimming at V came to 1 base and at J to 5 bases, leaving 7 bases not matched to a gene. The CDR3 coding sequence is TGCGCCAGCAGCCAAGCATCCGGGACAGGCGATAATTCACCCCTCCACTTT. This codes for CASSQASGTGDNSPLHF.

The V gene is TRBV10-3, the J gene TRBJ1-5, with no clear D. Germline CDR1 reads ENHRY; CDR2 reads SYGVKD. The CDR3 runs to 16 residues. V was clipped by 3 bases and J by 11 bases, with 23 bases between them. The CDR3 DNA sequence: TGTGCCATCAGTGAATCACGTACGGGGATAATATCGACCCAGCATTTT. Translated, it gives CAISESRTGIISTQHF.

The rearrangement links TRBV4-1 to TRBJ2-4; 9 bases map to TRBD2. Per the germline V gene, CDR1 is MGHRA and CDR2 is YSYEKL. The CDR3 runs to 20 residues. V shed 0 bases, J shed 7 bases, and the junction held 19 bases outside the gene matches. CDR3 coding DNA: TGCGCCAGCAGCCAAGATGATATAGGACTTAGGGGCGGGAGGGGGAACATTCAGTACTTC. Its translation: CASSQDDIGLRGGRGNIQYF.

The chain has TRBV10-3 and TRBJ1-1; D possibly corresponds to TRBD1 (6 bases). V was pared by 7 bases and J by 0 bases, with 12 bases between. The CDR3 covers 14 residues. CDR1 is ENHRY, CDR2 SYGVKD, per germline. DNA of the CDR3: TGTGCCATCACCAAGCGGGGGCTGAACACTGAAGCTTTCTTT. Its translation: CAITKRGLNTEAFF.

The chain joins TRBV12-5 to TRBJ1-1, with D possibly being TRBD1 (6 bases). Trimming cost V 3 bases and J 0 bases, with 8 bases left between them. The germline CDR1 and CDR2 sequences are LGHNT and FRNRAP. The CDR3 totals 14 residues. The DNA for the CDR3 is TGTGCTAGTGGTTTAGGGGGTTTGAACACTGAAGCTTTCTTT. Its translation: CASGLGGLNTEAFF.

J is TRBJ2-2 and V is TRBV27; D gene ambiguous. The germline V gene has CDR1 MNHEY and CDR2 SMNVEV (reference sequence). The V end was cut by 3 bases, the J end by 4 bases, with 3 bases between. The CDR3 sequence is 12 residues long. The CDR3 region is CASSFSTGELFF. CDR3 nucleotides: TGTGCCAGCAGTTTCTCCACCGGGGAGCTGTTTTTT.

The V call is TRBV27, the J call TRBJ2-1, with D possibly matching TRBD1 (6 bases). This CDR3 comprises 14 residues. Trimming pared 1 base from V and 9 bases from J, leaving 13 bases between. Looked up from germline, CDR1 is MNHEY and CDR2 is SMNVEV (reference sequence). CDR3 sequence reads: CASSLYGQTGEQFF. CDR3 nucleotide sequence: TGTGCCAGCAGTTTATATGGACAGACAGGTGAGCAGTTCTTC.

The gene calls are TRBV6-2 or TRBV6-3 and TRBJ2-1; TRBD2 matches at 9 bases. Trimming took 5 bases from V and 5 from J; bases not matched to a gene: 10. CDR1 is MNHEY, CDR2 SVGEGT, per germline. This CDR3 has 16 residues. The CDR3 region is CASSPLRAGGNNEQFF. For the CDR3, the DNA is TGTGCCAGCAGTCCCCTGAGAGCGGGAGGAAACAATGAGCAGTTCTTC.

The chain couples TRBV5-6 to TRBJ1-1; 8 nucleotides agree with TRBD1. J gave up 4 bases and V 8 bases, and 10 bases lay outside the gene matches. The CDR3 is made up of 14 amino acids. From germline, CDR1 is SGHDT and CDR2 YYEEEE. The CDR3 sequence: CASIPTGVVTEAFF. The CDR3 region has the DNA TGTGCCAGTATTCCGACAGGGGTGGTCACTGAAGCTTTCTTT.

This clone was observed once. The gene calls are TRBV7-2 and TRBJ2-1; possibly TRBD2 for D (6 bases). CDR1 and CDR2 (germline): SGHTA, FQGNSA. This CDR3 spans 16 amino acids. V dropped 7 bases and J dropped 4 bases, with 20 bases sitting between them. CDR3 loop: CASINLLRGKYNEQFF. The CDR3 region has the DNA TGTGCCAGCATCAACTTACTCCGGGGGAAGTACAATGAGCAGTTCTTC.

The chain combines TRBV7-6 with TRBJ1-2; D is undetermined. The CDR3 runs to 13 residues. Trimming removed 5 bases from V and 6 bases from J, with 13 bases in between. Germline-derived CDR1 and CDR2 are SGHVS and FNYEAQ. In DNA, the CDR3 is TGTGCCAGCAGCCCCTCAGGTGTGAATGGCTACACCTTC. Translated, it gives CASSPSGVNGYTF.

The CDR3 DNA reads TGCGCCAGCAGCTTGGCATGGGCATCGGGGTCCTACGAGCAGTACTTC. Translated: CASSLAWASGSYEQYF. The chain couples TRBV5-1 to TRBJ2-7; tentatively, D is TRBD2 (5 bases). V was trimmed by 0 bases and J by 1 base, leaving 14 bases between them. From germline, CDR1 is SGHRS and CDR2 YFSETQ. The CDR3 covers 16 residues.

The V and J genes are TRBV4-2 and TRBJ1-2; 7 bases are shared with TRBD1. Germline lookup yields CDR1 LGHNA and CDR2 YNFKEQ. The CDR3 loop spans 15 amino acids. Losses at the gene ends were 0 bases for V and 4 bases for J; bases not matched to a gene: 5. In nucleotides, the CDR3 is TGTGCCAGCAGCCAAGATGACAGGGCTGGCTATGGCTACACCTTC. Residues: CASSQDDRAGYGYTF.

J is TRBJ2-5 and V is TRBV28; 10 nucleotides align to TRBD2. The CDR3 is 18 amino acids. The germline gives CDR1 MDHEN, CDR2 SYDVKM. Trimming removed 5 bases from V and 4 bases from J; junction bases left unmatched: 16. In nucleotides, the CDR3 is TGTGCCAGCAGTCCCCCCCCTTGGCTAGCGGGAGAGGGAGAGACCCAGTACTTC. Its protein product is CASSPPPWLAGEGETQYF.

This chain connects TRBV20-1 to TRBJ2-1, with 7 bases matching TRBD2. The J segment lost 6 bases and the V segment lost 3 bases, leaving 8 bases of the junction unmatched. The CDR3 is made up of 14 amino acids. From germline, CDR1 is DFQATT and CDR2 SNEGSKA (reference sequence). The CDR3 spells CSASSYGRGNEQFF. In DNA form, the CDR3 reads TGCAGTGCTAGTTCGTATGGGAGGGGCAATGAGCAGTTCTTC.

The V call is TRBV6-6, the J call TRBJ1-1, with 8 positions matching TRBD1. From germline, CDR1 is MNHNY and CDR2 SVGAGI (reference sequence). The CDR3 runs 15 residues. The ends lost 5 bases at V and 4 bases at J; junction bases unmatched: 9. CDR3 nucleotide sequence: TGTGCCAGCAGTAAACAAAACAGGGGGGGCACTGAAGCTTTCTTT. Its protein is CASSKQNRGGTEAFF.

The chain has TRBV19 and TRBJ1-6; D is uncertain. This CDR3 is 15 amino acids long. V lost 0 bases, J lost 7 bases, and 10 bases lay in between. Germline loops: CDR1 LNHDA, CDR2 SQIVND (reference sequence). The CDR3 sequence: CASSIDLGWNSPLHF. The CDR3 DNA reads as TGTGCCAGTAGTATAGATCTGGGCTGGAATTCACCCCTCCACTTT.